This T cell receptor (beta chain) came from a study of blood T cells in healthy people across ages. This CDR3 has 14 residues. Trimming took 5 bases from V and 1 from J, leaving 10 bases between them. From germline, CDR1 is KGHSH and CDR2 LQKENI. A second roughly 6 to 11 cycle PCR used barcoded and J-beta primers. From the 5' RACE reads, TCRdb called clonotypes with MiXCR, one entry per CDR3 protein. Of 650,000 or so distinct CDR3 sequences listed, under 65% are singletons. This rearrangement joins TRBV18 to TRBJ2-3, with D perhaps TRBD1 (6 bases). This sequence originates from a woman older than 75 in good health. The material sequenced was blood. Here the CDR3 reads CASSWGRGTDTQYF. The CDR3 DNA sequence: TGTGCCAGCTCATGGGGGCGGGGCACAGATACGCAGTATTTT.